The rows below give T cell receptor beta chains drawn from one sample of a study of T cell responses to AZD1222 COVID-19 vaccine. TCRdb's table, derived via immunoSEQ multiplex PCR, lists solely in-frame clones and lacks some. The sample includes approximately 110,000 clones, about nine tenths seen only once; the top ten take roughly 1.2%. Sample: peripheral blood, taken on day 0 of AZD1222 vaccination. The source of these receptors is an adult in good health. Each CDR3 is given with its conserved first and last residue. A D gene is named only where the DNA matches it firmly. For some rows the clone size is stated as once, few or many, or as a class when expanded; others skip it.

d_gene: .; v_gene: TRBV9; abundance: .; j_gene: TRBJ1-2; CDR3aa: CASSVGSRSGEGYTF; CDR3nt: TGTGCCAGCAGCGTAGGTTCTCGGTCAGGGGAAGGCTACACCTTC
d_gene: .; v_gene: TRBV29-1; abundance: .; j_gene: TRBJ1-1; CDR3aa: CSVGWSNTEAFF; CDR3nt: TGCAGCGTGGGATGGAGTAACACTGAAGCTTTCTTT
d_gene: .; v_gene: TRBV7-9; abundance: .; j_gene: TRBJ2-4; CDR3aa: CASSPGRDINIQYF; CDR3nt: TGTGCCAGCAGCCCGGGGCGGGACATAAACATTCAGTACTTC
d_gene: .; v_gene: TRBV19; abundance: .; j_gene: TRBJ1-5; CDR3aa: CATRRGFEQPQHF; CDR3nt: TGTGCCACGAGAAGGGGGTTCGAGCAGCCCCAGCATTTT
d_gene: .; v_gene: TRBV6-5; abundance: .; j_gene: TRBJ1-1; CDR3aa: CASSTRPDTEAFF; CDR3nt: TGTGCCAGCAGTACGCGGCCGGATACTGAAGCTTTCTTT
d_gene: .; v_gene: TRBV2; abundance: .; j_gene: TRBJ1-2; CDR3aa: CASKGPGISGYTF; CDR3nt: TGTGCCAGCAAGGGACCGGGGATAAGTGGCTACACCTTC
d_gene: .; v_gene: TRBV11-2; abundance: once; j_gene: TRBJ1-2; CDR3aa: CASSLGGYNYGYTF; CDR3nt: TGTGCCAGCAGCTTAGGAGGGTATAACTATGGCTACACCTTC
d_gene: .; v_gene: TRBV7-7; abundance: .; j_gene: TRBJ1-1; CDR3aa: CASSLAAGRAFF; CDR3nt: TGTGCCAGCAGCTTAGCGGCAGGGCGAGCTTTCTTT
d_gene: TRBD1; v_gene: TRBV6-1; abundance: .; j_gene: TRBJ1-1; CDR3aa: CASSEATGGGTEAFF; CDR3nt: TGTGCCAGCAGTGAGGCGACAGGGGGCGGCACTGAAGCTTTCTTT
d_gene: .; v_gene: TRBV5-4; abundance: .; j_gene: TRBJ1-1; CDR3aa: CASSPGTQYTEAFF; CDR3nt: TGTGCCAGCAGCCCCGGGACTCAGTACACTGAAGCTTTCTTT
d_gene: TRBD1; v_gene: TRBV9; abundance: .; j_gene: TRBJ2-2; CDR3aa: CASSVEPTGGNTGELFF; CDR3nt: TGTGCCAGCAGCGTAGAACCCACAGGGGGTAACACCGGGGAGCTGTTTTTT
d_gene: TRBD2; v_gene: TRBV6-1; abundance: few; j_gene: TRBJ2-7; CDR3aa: CASSEFSGGIYEQYF; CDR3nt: TGTGCCAGCAGTGAATTTAGCGGGGGGATCTACGAGCAGTACTTC
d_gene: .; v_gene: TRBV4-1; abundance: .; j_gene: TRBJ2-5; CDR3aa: CASSPPGRRDQETQYF; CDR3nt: TGCGCCAGCAGCCCCCCGGGGCGGAGGGATCAAGAGACCCAGTACTTC
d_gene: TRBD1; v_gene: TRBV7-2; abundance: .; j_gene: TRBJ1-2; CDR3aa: CASSLGRGQDYGYTF; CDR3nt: TGTGCCAGCAGCTTAGGCAGGGGACAGGACTATGGCTACACCTTC
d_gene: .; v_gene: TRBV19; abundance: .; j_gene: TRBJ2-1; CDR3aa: CASSPRQGLDEQFF; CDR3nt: TGTGCCAGTAGTCCCCGACAGGGACTCGATGAGCAGTTCTTC
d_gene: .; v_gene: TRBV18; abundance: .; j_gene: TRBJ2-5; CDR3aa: CASSPPIGSTNQETQYF; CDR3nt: TGTGCCAGCTCACCACCGATCGGTTCTACTAACCAAGAGACCCAGTACTTC
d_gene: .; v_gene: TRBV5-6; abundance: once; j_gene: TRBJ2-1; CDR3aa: CASSLVGGPNEQFF; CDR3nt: TGTGCCAGCAGCTTGGTCGGGGGCCCCAATGAGCAGTTCTTC
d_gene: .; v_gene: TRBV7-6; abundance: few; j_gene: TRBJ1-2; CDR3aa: CASSLAGGPTADGYTF; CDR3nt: TGTGCCAGCAGCTTAGCGGGGGGACCGACCGCCGATGGCTACACCTTC
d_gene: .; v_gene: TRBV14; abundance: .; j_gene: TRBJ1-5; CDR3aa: CASSHSRGQPQHF; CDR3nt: TGTGCCAGCAGTCATAGTAGGGGTCAGCCCCAGCATTTT
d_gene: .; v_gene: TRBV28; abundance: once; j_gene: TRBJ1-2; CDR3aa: CASNPHRAGDYGYTF; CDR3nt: TGTGCCAGCAACCCCCACAGGGCTGGCGACTATGGCTACACCTTC
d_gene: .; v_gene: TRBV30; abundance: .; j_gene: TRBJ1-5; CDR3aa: CAWSVRGGQPQHF; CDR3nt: TGTGCCTGGAGTGTACGAGGGGGACAGCCCCAGCATTTT
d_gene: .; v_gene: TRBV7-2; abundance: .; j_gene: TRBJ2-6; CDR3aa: CASSYGTSNVLTF; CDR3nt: TGTGCCAGCAGCTATGGGACCTCCAACGTCCTGACTTTC
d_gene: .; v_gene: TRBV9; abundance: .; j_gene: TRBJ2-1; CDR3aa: CASSVESYNEQFF; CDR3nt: TGTGCCAGCAGCGTAGAATCCTACAATGAGCAGTTCTTC
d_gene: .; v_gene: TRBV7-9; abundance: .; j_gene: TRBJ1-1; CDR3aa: CASSSTQGTTEAFF; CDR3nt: TGTGCCAGCAGCTCGACCCAGGGTACTACTGAAGCTTTCTTT
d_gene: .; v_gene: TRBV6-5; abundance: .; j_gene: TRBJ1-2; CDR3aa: CASSHPAPQLYGYTF; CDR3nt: TGTGCCAGCAGCCATCCCGCCCCACAGCTCTATGGCTACACCTTC
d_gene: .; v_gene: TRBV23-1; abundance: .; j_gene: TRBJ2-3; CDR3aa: CASSQYRAGTFFTDTQYF; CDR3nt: TGCGCCAGCAGTCAATATCGGGCAGGGACTTTCTTCACAGATACGCAGTATTTT
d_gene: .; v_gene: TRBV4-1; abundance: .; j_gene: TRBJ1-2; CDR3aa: CASSHGDRWSEYGYTF; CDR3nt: TGCGCCAGCAGCCATGGAGATCGGTGGAGCGAATATGGCTACACCTTC
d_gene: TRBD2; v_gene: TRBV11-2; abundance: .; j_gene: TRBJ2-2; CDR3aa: CASSLTSGGASGELFF; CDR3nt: TGTGCCAGCAGCCTGACTAGCGGGGGGGCCTCCGGGGAGCTGTTTTTT
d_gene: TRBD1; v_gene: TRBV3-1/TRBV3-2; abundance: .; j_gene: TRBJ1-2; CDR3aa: CASSHLDRELYGYTF; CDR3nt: TGTGCCAGCAGCCACCTGGACAGGGAACTCTATGGCTACACCTTC
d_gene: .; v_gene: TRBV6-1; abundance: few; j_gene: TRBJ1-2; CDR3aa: CASSEAPSDEVYGYTF; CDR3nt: TGTGCCAGCAGTGAAGCGCCCTCAGACGAGGTCTATGGCTACACCTTC
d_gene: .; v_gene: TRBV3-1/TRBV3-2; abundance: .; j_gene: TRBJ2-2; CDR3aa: CASSQAFWGRGTNTGELFF; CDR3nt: TGTGCCAGCAGCCAAGCCTTTTGGGGGCGGGGGACGAACACCGGGGAGCTGTTTTTT
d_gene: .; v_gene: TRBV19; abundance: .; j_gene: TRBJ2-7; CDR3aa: CASSMKGGYSYEQYF; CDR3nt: TGTGCCAGTAGTATGAAAGGGGGGTACTCCTACGAGCAGTACTTC
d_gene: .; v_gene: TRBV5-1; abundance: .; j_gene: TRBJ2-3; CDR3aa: CASSEPAGQAQYF; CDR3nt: TGCGCCAGCAGCGAGCCGGCCGGGCAGGCGCAGTATTTT
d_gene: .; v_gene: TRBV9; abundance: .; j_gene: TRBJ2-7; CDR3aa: CASSVGLSISYEQYF; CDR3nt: TGTGCCAGCAGCGTTGGCCTCTCAATCTCCTACGAGCAGTACTTC
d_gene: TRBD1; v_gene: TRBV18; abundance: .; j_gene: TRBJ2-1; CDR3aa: CASSRGQGQYNEQFF; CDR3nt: TGTGCCAGCTCCCGGGGACAGGGACAGTACAATGAGCAGTTCTTC
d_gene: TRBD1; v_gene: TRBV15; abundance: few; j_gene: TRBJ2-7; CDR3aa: CATSRSSTGNEQYF; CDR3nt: TGTGCCACCAGCAGATCCTCGACAGGGAACGAGCAGTACTTC
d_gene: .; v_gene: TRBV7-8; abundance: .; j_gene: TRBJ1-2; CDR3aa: CASSSRGGGAEGYTF; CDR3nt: TGTGCCAGCAGCTCTCGGGGCGGGGGCGCGGAAGGCTACACCTTC
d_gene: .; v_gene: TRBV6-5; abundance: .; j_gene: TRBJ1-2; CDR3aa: CASSYVRYYGYTF; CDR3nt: TGTGCCAGCAGTTACGTGCGATACTATGGCTACACCTTC
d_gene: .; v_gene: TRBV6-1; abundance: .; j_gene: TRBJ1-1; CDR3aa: CASSEGQENTEAFF; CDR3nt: TGTGCCAGCAGTGAAGGACAGGAGAACACTGAAGCTTTCTTT
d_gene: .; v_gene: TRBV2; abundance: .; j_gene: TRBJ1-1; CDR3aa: CASSESGGNTEAFF; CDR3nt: TGTGCCAGCAGTGAATCCGGAGGAAACACTGAAGCTTTCTTT
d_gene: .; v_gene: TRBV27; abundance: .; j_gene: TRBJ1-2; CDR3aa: CASREDPMGYTF; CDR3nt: TGTGCCAGCCGGGAAGACCCGATGGGCTACACCTTC
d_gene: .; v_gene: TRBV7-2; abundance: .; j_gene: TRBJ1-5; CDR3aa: CASSQNRNQPQHF; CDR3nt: TGTGCCAGCAGCCAAAACAGGAATCAGCCCCAGCATTTT
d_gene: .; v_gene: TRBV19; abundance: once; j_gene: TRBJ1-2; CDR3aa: CASSMGTTDGYTF; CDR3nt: TGTGCCAGTAGTATGGGGACGACGGATGGCTACACCTTC
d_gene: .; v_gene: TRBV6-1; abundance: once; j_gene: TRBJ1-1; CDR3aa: CASSETSGTEAFF; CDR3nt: TGTGCCAGCAGTGAGACCTCGGGCACTGAAGCTTTCTTT
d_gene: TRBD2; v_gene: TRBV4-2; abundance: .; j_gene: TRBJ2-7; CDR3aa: CASSTTLRTSVAEQYF; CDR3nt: TGTGCCAGCAGCACGACCTTGCGGACTAGCGTCGCCGAGCAGTACTTC
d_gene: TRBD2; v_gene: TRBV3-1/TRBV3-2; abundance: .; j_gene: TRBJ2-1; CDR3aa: CASSQGMVAGSSYNEQFF; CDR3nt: TGTGCCAGCAGCCAAGGGATGGTAGCGGGTAGCTCCTACAATGAGCAGTTCTTC
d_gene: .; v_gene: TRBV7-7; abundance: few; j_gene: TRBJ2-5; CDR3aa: CASSPVTGNGVETQYF; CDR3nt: TGTGCCAGCAGCCCAGTGACAGGAAACGGGGTGGAGACCCAGTACTTC
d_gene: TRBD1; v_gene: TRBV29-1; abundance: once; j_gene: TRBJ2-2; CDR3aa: CSVEGQGVTGELFF; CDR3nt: TGCAGCGTTGAAGGTCAGGGGGTCACCGGGGAGCTGTTTTTT
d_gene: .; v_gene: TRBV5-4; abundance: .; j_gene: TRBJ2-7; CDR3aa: CASSFRTYEQYF; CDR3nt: TGTGCCAGCAGCTTCCGAACCTACGAGCAGTACTTC
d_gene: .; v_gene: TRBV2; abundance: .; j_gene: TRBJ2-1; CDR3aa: CASTAGANNEQFF; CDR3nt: TGTGCCAGCACTGCGGGGGCAAACAATGAGCAGTTCTTC
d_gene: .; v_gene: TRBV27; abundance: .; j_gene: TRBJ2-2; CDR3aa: CASRSSSGSGELFF; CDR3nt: TGTGCCAGCAGATCCTCTTCGGGATCCGGGGAGCTGTTTTTT
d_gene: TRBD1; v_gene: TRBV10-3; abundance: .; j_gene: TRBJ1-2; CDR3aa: CAMKAPGQANNYGYTF; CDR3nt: TGTGCCATGAAGGCCCCGGGACAGGCGAATAACTATGGCTACACCTTC
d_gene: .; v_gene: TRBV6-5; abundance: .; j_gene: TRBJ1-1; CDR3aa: CASSYRAGGGVEAFF; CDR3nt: TGTGCCAGCAGTTACAGGGCAGGTGGAGGGGTGGAAGCTTTCTTT